These T cell receptor beta chains were read from a single sample in a study of Tregs in tolerant kidney transplant recipients. TCRdb's copy holds only in-frame clones and misses some; the assay was immunoSEQ multiplex PCR. Found here are about 64,000 clones, 87% of them singletons; the top ten hold 3.5% to 4.5%. Here the sequenced sample was CD4+ T cells from blood (PBMCs), taken 6 months after the transplant. The receptors were sampled from a human patient who received a combined kidney and bone marrow transplant. Some T cells could come from the graft donor. CDR3s include the opening cysteine and the closing phenylalanine or tryptophan. D genes are given only for firm matches. Size is omitted from some rows. Given values are once, few, many or a class for expanded clones.

CASSHQGQVSEAFF TGCGCCAGCAGCCACCAGGGACAGGTCTCTGAAGCTTTCTTT TRBD1 TRBV4-3 NA TRBJ1-1
CASSQAGANTEAFF TGTGCCAGCAGCCAAGCAGGGGCGAACACTGAAGCTTTCTTT NA TRBV4-2 NA TRBJ1-1
CASSGILGTGYNEQFF TGTGCCAGCAGTGGAATTCTGGGGACAGGCTACAATGAGCAGTTCTTC TRBD1 TRBV2 NA TRBJ2-1
CASSIAGLETQYF TGCGCCAGCAGCATAGCGGGGTTAGAGACCCAGTACTTC TRBD2 TRBV5-1 once TRBJ2-5
CASRSSSTGGGETQYF TGTGCCAGTAGATCCTCGTCTACGGGGGGGGGAGAGACCCAGTACTTC TRBD2 TRBV19 NA TRBJ2-5
CASSDQQGSGLNEQFF TGTGCCAGCTCAGATCAACAGGGATCCGGCCTGAATGAGCAGTTCTTC NA TRBV18 NA TRBJ2-1
CATSPPGDLYEQYF TGTGCCACCAGTCCTCCAGGGGACCTCTACGAGCAGTACTTC NA TRBV15 NA TRBJ2-7
CARTSWTSGTSTDTQYF TGCGCCAGGACATCATGGACTAGCGGGACGAGCACAGATACGCAGTATTTT TRBD2 TRBV23-1 NA TRBJ2-3
CASSFAGQFTGELFF TGTGCCAGCAGTTTCGCAGGACAGTTCACCGGGGAGCTGTTTTTT NA TRBV7-2 NA TRBJ2-2
CASSRTGTGNEKLFF TGTGCCAGCAGCCGAACCGGGACAGGGAATGAAAAACTGTTTTTT TRBD1 TRBV2 many TRBJ1-4
CASSLGGTSAYEQYF TGTGCCAGCAGCTTAGGAGGGACTAGTGCTTACGAGCAGTACTTC TRBD2 TRBV7-2 few TRBJ2-7
CASSVGRGHNTGELFF TGTGCCAGCAGCGTAGGCAGGGGCCACAACACCGGGGAGCTGTTTTTT NA TRBV9 NA TRBJ2-2
CASSLTPYEQYF TGTGCCAGCAGCTTGACACCCTACGAGCAGTACTTC NA TRBV11-2 NA TRBJ2-7
CASSHPGQLTDTQYF TGTGCCAGCAGCCACCCGGGACAGTTAACAGATACGCAGTATTTT TRBD1 TRBV25-1 NA TRBJ2-3
CASSPPVSGGLSYNEQFF TGTGCCAGCTCACCACCGGTGAGCGGGGGACTAAGTTACAATGAGCAGTTCTTC TRBD2 TRBV18 few TRBJ2-1
CASKSTQGPYEQYF TGTGCCAGCAAGTCAACCCAGGGGCCCTACGAGCAGTACTTC NA TRBV6-5 NA TRBJ2-7
CASSLEPGPVEQYF TGTGCCAGCAGCTTAGAACCAGGGCCTGTCGAGCAGTACTTC NA TRBV11-3 NA TRBJ2-7
CASSYGQGGYGYTF TGTGCCAGCAGTTATGGACAGGGTGGCTATGGCTACACCTTC TRBD1 TRBV5-5 NA TRBJ1-2
CASSRTGRTEAFF TGTGCCAGTAGTAGGACAGGCCGAACTGAAGCTTTCTTT TRBD1 TRBV19 NA TRBJ1-1
CASSLTLGLAGEQYF TGCGCCAGCAGCTTGACCCTAGGACTAGCCGGCGAGCAGTACTTC TRBD2 TRBV5-1 NA TRBJ2-7